The 16 T cell receptor beta chains below were found in one sample sequenced in a study of neurological immune-mediated disorders. TCRdb passed the 5' RACE reads through MiXCR, listing each CDR3 protein once. This sample has tens of thousands of distinct CDR3 sequences; approximately 5.8% occur once, and the top ten carry 1.4% to 1.5%. What was sequenced was CD4+ T cells from blood. These receptors came from a woman younger than 35 with multiple sclerosis.

In this sample, this clonotype turned up many times. The gene calls are TRBV5-1 and TRBJ1-2, with 11 nucleotides matching TRBD1. The trim removed 1 base at V and 8 bases at J, leaving 10 bases unmatched. This CDR3 region has 16 residues. Germline-derived CDR1 and CDR2 are SGHRS and YFSETQ. In nucleotides, the CDR3 is TGCGCCAGCAGCTTGCCTCTCGGACAGGGGGCGGAGGGCTACACCTTC. Its translation: CASSLPLGQGAEGYTF.

This clonotype appeared many times. With a much larger clone just one base away, this may be a read error. CDR3 DNA: TGCGCCAACAGCCTCCCTAGCGGGGGAAGCACAGATACGCAGTATTTT. It encodes CANSLPSGGSTDTQYF. This sequence joins TRBV5-1 and TRBJ2-3; 10 bases fit TRBD2. The length of the CDR3 is 16 residues. Germline V CDR1 and CDR2: SGHRS, YFSETQ.

This clonotype was seen ten or more times. The V and J genes are TRBV20-1 and TRBJ2-1; 11 bases are a match to TRBD2. The CDR3 is 14 residues long. CDR1 is DFQATT, CDR2 SNEGSKA, per germline (reference sequence). The junction had 3 bases not matched to a gene; V was cut back by 3 bases and J by 5 bases. CDR3 sequence reads: CSASSGRGNNEQFF. The CDR3 DNA reads TGCAGTGCTAGTAGCGGGAGGGGTAACAATGAGCAGTTCTTC.

This clonotype was counted at least ten times. This sequence joins TRBV12-3 or TRBV12-4 and TRBJ2-3; 12 nucleotides agree with TRBD2. V lost 3 bases, J lost 1 base, and 2 bases stayed unmatched. The CDR3 sequence is 16 residues long. The CDR3 loop reads CASSFRLAGGTDTQYF. In DNA form, the CDR3 reads TGTGCCAGCAGTTTTAGACTAGCGGGAGGCACAGATACGCAGTATTTT.

In this sample, this clonotype turned up many times. The V and J genes are TRBV20-1 and TRBJ2-7; D may be TRBD2 (6 bases). The CDR3 has 13 amino acids. Trimming removed 6 bases at V and 2 bases at J, with 14 bases between. Germline CDR1 and CDR2: DFQATT and SNEGSKA (reference sequence). The CDR3 spells CSAELGLAYEQYV. The CDR3 nucleotides read TGCAGTGCAGAGCTGGGACTTGCCTACGAGCAGTACGTC.

This clonotype came up many times. J is TRBJ1-1 and V is TRBV29-1; possibly TRBD1 for D (6 bases). The CDR3 has 10 amino acids. V was cut by 4 bases and J by 8 bases, with 8 bases left in between. Germline loops: CDR1 SQVTM, CDR2 ANQGSEA. The CDR3 DNA reads as TGCAGCGTTGCCAGGGGCGAAGCTTTCTTT. Translated: CSVARGEAFF.

This clonotype was seen ten or more times. The rearrangement links TRBV5-1 to TRBJ1-3; 12 nucleotides align to TRBD1. With V trimmed by 4 bases and J by 0 bases, 8 bases remained unmatched. This CDR3 spans 18 amino acids. Per the germline V gene, CDR1 is SGHRS and CDR2 is YFSETQ. The CDR3 loop reads CASSGGTGGPSSGNTIYF. CDR3 nucleotides: TGCGCCAGCAGCGGGGGGACAGGGGGCCCTAGCTCTGGAAACACCATATATTTT.

This clonotype was detected ten times or more. The chain couples TRBV5-5 to TRBJ1-2; D gene unclear. The CDR3 is made up of 14 amino acids. CDR1 and CDR2 from the germline V gene are SGHKS and YYEKEE (reference sequence). Deletions cut 1 base from V and 1 base from J, with 8 bases between. The DNA for the CDR3 is TGTGCCAGCAGCTTGTGGGCAGATAACTATGGCTACACCTTC. Its translation: CASSLWADNYGYTF.

This clonotype was observed at least ten times. The V gene is TRBV27, the J gene TRBJ2-5; 7 bases are a match to TRBD1. This CDR3 is built from 14 residues. Germline trimming cut 6 bases from V and 3 bases from J; bases unmatched to any gene: 7. CDR1 and CDR2 from the germline V gene are MNHEY and SMNVEV (reference sequence). CDR3 amino acids: CASSFHRGKETQYF. CDR3 in DNA: TGTGCCAGCAGCTTCCACAGGGGAAAAGAGACCCAGTACTTC.

This clonotype appeared a single time. It may be a read error: a sequence one base away is much more abundant. The chain is built from TRBV6-2 or TRBV6-3 and TRBJ1-1; D remains unclear. V gave up 7 bases and J gave up 1 base, with 13 bases separating them. The CDR3 has 14 residues. Germline V gene data show CDR1 as MNHEY and CDR2 as SVGEGT. The CDR3 nucleotides read TGTGCCAGCAACAGTCGGGGTGGGAACACTGAAGCTTTCTTT. Its translation is CASNSRGGNTEAFF.

This clonotype was picked up many times. The rearrangement uses TRBV3-1 and TRBJ2-5; TRBD2 matches 12 bases. This CDR3 is built from 16 residues. CDR1 and CDR2 (germline): LGHDT, YNNKEL (reference sequence). The junction had 10 bases not matched to a gene; V was cut back by 6 bases and J by 5 bases. The CDR3 reads CASRPSSGRAAETQYF. In DNA, the CDR3 is TGTGCCAGCAGACCATCTAGCGGGAGGGCCGCGGAGACCCAGTACTTC.

This clonotype has ten or more counts. J is TRBJ2-7 and V is TRBV6-5; 7 bases fit TRBD2. The V and J ends lost 2 bases and 10 bases, in that order; junction bases with no gene match: 8. Germline lookup yields CDR1 MNHEY and CDR2 SVGAGI. This CDR3 comprises 13 residues. CDR3 DNA: TGTGCCAGCAGTTACAGGGCCCGGGAGGAACAGTACGTC. The encoded protein is CASSYRAREEQYV.

This clonotype occurred a few times. This sequence joins TRBV6-2 or TRBV6-3 and TRBJ1-1; D is undetermined. V was trimmed by 0 bases and J by 0 bases, leaving 14 bases between them. The CDR3 runs to 17 residues. Germline CDR1 MNHEY, CDR2 SVGEGT. As DNA, the CDR3 is TGTGCCAGCAGTTACTCGTTCACGGAAACCCTGAACACTGAAGCTTTCTTT. As protein: CASSYSFTETLNTEAFF.

This clonotype has a count of ten or more. The chain combines TRBV3-1 with TRBJ1-1; D gene unclear. V lost 8 bases, J lost 0 bases, and 10 bases lay in between. This CDR3 region has 13 residues. Germline values: CDR1 LGHDT, CDR2 YNNKEL (reference sequence). CDR3 protein: CASGSSVNTEAFF. The CDR3 coding sequence is TGTGCCAGCGGCAGCAGCGTGAACACTGAAGCTTTCTTT.

This clonotype was seen ten or more times. The chain couples TRBV5-5 to TRBJ2-5, with D perhaps matching TRBD1 (5 bases). The CDR3 contains 15 residues. CDR1 is SGHKS, CDR2 YYEKEE, per germline (reference sequence). Trimming pared 0 bases from V and 5 bases from J, leaving 14 bases between. In DNA, the CDR3 is TGTGCCAGCAGCTTGGACGGCAGGGAATGGGAGACCCAGTACTTC. Its translation: CASSLDGREWETQYF.

Many counts were recorded for this clonotype. This chain joins TRBV6-1 and TRBJ2-7, with TRBD1 matching 9 bases. This CDR3 region has 15 residues. Germline trimming cut 6 bases from V and 4 bases from J; bases unmatched to any gene: 10. Germline lookup yields CDR1 MNHNS and CDR2 SASEGT. CDR3 bases: TGTGCCAGCAGCGAACCAGGACAGGGGACTTACGAGCAGTACGTC. Translation: CASSEPGQGTYEQYV.